Sequencing of this T cell receptor beta chain was carried out in a study of beta chain features in type 1 diabetes. Study conclusions and caveats: All four CD4+ subsets of Type 1 diabetes patients contained TCRB CDR3s that were moderately but significantly shorter. Sequencing the cDNA could make cells with high TCR expression show up more than they should. Compared with healthy donors, patients appeared to share more similar naive, central memory and regulatory TCRB repertoires. Short templates might get an advantage during PCR, and this would be equal in patients and controls.

Germline V gene lookup returns CDR1 SGHRS and CDR2 YFSETQ. Trimming removed 0 bases at V and 6 bases at J, with 6 bases between. The CDR3 totals 12 residues. The entirety of the isolated RNA underwent reverse transcription, so expressed TCRB transcripts were sequenced. TCRdb keeps only in-frame clones here, not all; method: immunoSEQ multiplex PCR. The sample lists about 640,000 clones, approximately 13% occurring once. It was via CD45RO/CCR7/CD25/CD127/CD95/CD27 that CD4+ naive, central memory, regulatory and stem cell-like memory cells were sorted. Turning to this clone: Its antigen remains unidentified.

What was sequenced was naive CD4+ T cells from blood. The receptor was derived from a man aged 25-45 years with type 1 diabetes. This chain links TRBV5-1 with TRBJ1-2; D is uncertain. DNA for the CDR3: TGCGCCAGCAGCTTGGCAATGGATGGCTACACCTTC. Its protein product is CASSLAMDGYTF.